What follows describes a single T cell receptor (beta chain). Its cognate antigen has yet to be identified. Base quality data are lacking; no much larger clone is found one base away. As encoded in the germline V gene (reference sequence), CDR1 is LNHNV while CDR2 is YYDKDF. V and J are trimmed by 5 bases and 0 bases, and the gene matches miss 15 bases of the junction. The CDR3, cysteine through phenylalanine, is 19 amino acids long. Solely the CDR3 DNA is kept, with 57 bases framed from the first base. This entry comes from a study of graft-versus-host responses after intestinal transplantation (dated by TCRdb to about 2021). At the level of the whole study: The transplants that recipients received were multivisceral, liver-intestinal, or isolated intestinal. Every recipient was given anti-thymocyte globulin induction, followed by 2 to 3 years of maintenance tacrolimus and steroids. After intestinal transplantation, graft-versus-host and host-versus-graft alloreactive T cell clones were followed in the graft, circulation and bone marrow using bulk TCR-beta CDR3 sequencing. Alloreactive clones were identified by sequencing pre-transplant mixed lymphocyte reaction products and comparing these products with unstimulated pre-transplant donor and recipient T cells. The cohort enrolled 24 intestinal transplant recipients including one retransplant, and a few patients lacking pretransplant specimens were excluded. A peak of at least 4% donor T cells among recipient peripheral blood mononuclear cells was the definition used for donor T cell macrochimerism. Samples from a few later patients were sequenced in-house on an Illumina MiSeq with MiXCR processing rather than by the commercial service. General study outcomes and caveats: Peak levels of circulating GvH clones were associated with declines in HvG clones early after transplant. High GvH to HvG T cell clonal ratios were observed in the allografts of patients with donor T cell macrochimerism. GvH clones were detected in recipient bone marrow, and some appeared earlier in ileal mucosa or blood, consistent with an intestinal mucosal origin. The relatively low number and heterogeneity of intestinal transplant patients limited the conclusions.

The library came from the immunoSEQ multiplex PCR assay. For most patients, genomic DNA was isolated with the Qiagen DNeasy Blood and Tissue Kit and shipped frozen to Adaptive Biotechnologies for TCR sequencing. For most patients, high-throughput TCR-beta CDR3 sequencing of genomic DNA was performed by Adaptive Biotechnologies. In the paper's pipeline: Adaptive's ImmunoSEQ software was the source of the TCR sequencing data for about 20 patients, while three other patients were processed with MiXCR and VDJtools. CD4 versus CD8 sorting errors were corrected by removing sequences found in both subsets at a frequency ratio below 5:1. CDR3 nucleotide sequences shared between donor and recipient were removed because their origin could not be assigned. Alloreactive clones required at least 2-fold expansion over unstimulated cells and minimum CFSE-low frequency of 0.002% (template counts) or 0.001% (read counts). Mappable clones were those detected in sequenced pre-transplant spleen, lymph node, or MLR CFSE-low populations of the donor or recipient. The cumulative frequency of alloreactive clones was calculated as a percentage of all sequences, weighted by copy number. Here the immuneACCESS table is served through TCRdb, limited to in-frame sequences with V and J called. Missing clones are a known gap in these copies; in checked studies unresolved V genes cover under half, and the rest lacks a known reason. V and J calls and clone size are those listed in that table; D and trimming were worked out from the DNA. The sample yields roughly 50,000 clones; 92% were counted once. The top ten clones comprise more than 2% of the sample.

Sample time point, as interpreted from the label and publication: cells obtained before transplantation from donor or recipient. CD3+CD4+ and CD3+CD8+ populations were FACS-sorted from unstimulated pre-transplant donor and recipient cells taken from spleen or lymph nodes. The V and J segments used are TRBV15 and TRBJ2-1, with 8 bases matching TRBD2. The receptor was isolated from a human donor who was the organ donor for an intestinal transplant. The specimen was unstimulated CD4+ T cells sorted from spleen or lymph node cells, collected before transplant. The CDR3 sequence is CATSEGLGVRASSYNEQFF. The DNA is TGTGCCACCAGCGAGGGACTAGGCGTTAGGGCAAGCTCCTACAATGAGCAGTTCTTC.